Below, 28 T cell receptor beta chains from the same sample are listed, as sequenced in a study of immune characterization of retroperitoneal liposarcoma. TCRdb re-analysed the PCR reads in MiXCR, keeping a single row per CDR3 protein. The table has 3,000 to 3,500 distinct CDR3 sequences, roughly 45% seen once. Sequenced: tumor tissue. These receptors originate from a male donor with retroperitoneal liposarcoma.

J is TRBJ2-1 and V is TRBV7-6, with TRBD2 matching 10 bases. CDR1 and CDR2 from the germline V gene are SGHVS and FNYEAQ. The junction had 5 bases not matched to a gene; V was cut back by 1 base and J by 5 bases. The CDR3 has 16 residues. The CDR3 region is CASSLESGGGHNEQFF. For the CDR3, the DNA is TGTGCCAGCAGCTTAGAAAGCGGGGGGGGCCACAATGAGCAGTTCTTC.

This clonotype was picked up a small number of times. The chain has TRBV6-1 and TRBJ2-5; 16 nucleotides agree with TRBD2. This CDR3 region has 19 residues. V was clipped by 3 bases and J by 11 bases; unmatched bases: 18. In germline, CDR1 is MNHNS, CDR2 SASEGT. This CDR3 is CASSEHLGLAGGGYSEQYF. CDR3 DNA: TGTGCCAGCAGTGAGCATCTGGGACTAGCGGGAGGGGGTTACAGTGAGCAGTACTTC.

CDR3 nucleotide sequence: TGTGCCAGCAGCCCCCGCTCTGGGGCCAACGTCCTGACTTTC. It encodes CASSPRSGANVLTF. The gene calls are TRBV11-3 and TRBJ2-6; D is unresolved. The CDR3 runs 14 residues. Germline V CDR1 and CDR2: SGHNT, YENEEA. V lost 5 bases and J 0 bases, leaving 5 bases between the germline ends.

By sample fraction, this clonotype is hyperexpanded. DNA of the CDR3: TGTGCCAGCAGTGAAGCGAGGACTAGCGGGAGCGATGAGCAGTTCTTC. The encoded protein is CASSEARTSGSDEQFF. The V and J genes are TRBV6-1 and TRBJ2-1, with 13 bases identical to TRBD2. The ends lost 0 bases at V and 8 bases at J; junction bases unmatched: 4. This CDR3 comprises 16 residues. Looked up from germline, CDR1 is MNHNS and CDR2 is SASEGT.

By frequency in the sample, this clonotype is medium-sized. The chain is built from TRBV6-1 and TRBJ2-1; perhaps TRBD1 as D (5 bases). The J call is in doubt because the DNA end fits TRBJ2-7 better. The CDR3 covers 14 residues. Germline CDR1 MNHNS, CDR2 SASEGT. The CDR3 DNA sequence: TGTGCCAGCAGTGAAGCGCCTAGGACATACGAGCAGTACTTC. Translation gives CASSEAPRTYEQYF.

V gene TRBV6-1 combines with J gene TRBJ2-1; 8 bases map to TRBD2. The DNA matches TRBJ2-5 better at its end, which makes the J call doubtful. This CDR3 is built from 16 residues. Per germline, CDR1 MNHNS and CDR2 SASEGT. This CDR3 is CASSYGTSGNQETQYF. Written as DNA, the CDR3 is TGTGCCAGTAGTTACGGAACTAGCGGAAACCAAGAGACCCAGTACTTC.

The CDR3 DNA reads TGTGCCAGCAGTTCCCTAGCGGGAGGCACCATCAATGAGCAGTACTTC. Amino acid sequence: CASSSLAGGTINEQYF. This chain links TRBV12-3 or TRBV12-4 with TRBJ2-5, with TRBD2 identical over 11 bases. With 4 bases clipped from V and 11 bases from J, the junction kept 15 bases outside the gene matches. The CDR3 runs 16 residues.

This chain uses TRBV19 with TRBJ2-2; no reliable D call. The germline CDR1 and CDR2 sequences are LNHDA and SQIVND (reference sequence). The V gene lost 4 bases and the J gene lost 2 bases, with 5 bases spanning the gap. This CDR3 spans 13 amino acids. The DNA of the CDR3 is TGTGCCAGTAGTACCCGAAACACCGGGGAGCTGTTTTTT. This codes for CASSTRNTGELFF.

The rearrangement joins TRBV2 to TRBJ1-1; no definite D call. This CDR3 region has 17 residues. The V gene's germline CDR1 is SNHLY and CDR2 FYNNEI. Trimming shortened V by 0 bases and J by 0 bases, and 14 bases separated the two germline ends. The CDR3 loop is CASSEALHRTVNTEAFF. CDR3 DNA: TGTGCCAGCAGTGAAGCGCTTCATAGGACGGTGAACACTGAAGCTTTCTTT.

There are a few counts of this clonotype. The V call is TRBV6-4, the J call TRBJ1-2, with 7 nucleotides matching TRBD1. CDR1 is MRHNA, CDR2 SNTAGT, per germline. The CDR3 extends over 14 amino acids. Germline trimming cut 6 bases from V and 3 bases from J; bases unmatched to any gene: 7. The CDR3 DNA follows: TGTGCCAGCAGCCCCGACGGGACAGACTATGGCTACACCTTC. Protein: CASSPDGTDYGYTF.

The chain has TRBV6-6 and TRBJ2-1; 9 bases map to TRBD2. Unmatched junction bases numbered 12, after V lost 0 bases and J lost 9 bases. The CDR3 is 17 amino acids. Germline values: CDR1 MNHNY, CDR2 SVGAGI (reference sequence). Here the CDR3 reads CASSYSWGLAGKTEQFF. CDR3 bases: TGTGCCAGCAGTTACTCGTGGGGGCTAGCGGGGAAGACTGAGCAGTTCTTC.

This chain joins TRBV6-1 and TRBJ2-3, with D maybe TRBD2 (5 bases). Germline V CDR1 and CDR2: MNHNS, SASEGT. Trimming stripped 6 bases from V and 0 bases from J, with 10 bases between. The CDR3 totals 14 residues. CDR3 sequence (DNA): TGTGCCAGCAGGGGAGACTTTAGCACAGATACGCAGTATTTT. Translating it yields CASRGDFSTDTQYF.

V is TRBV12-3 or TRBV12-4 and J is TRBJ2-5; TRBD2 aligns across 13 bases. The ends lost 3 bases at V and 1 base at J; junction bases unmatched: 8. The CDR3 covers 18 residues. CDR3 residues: CASSFGHWTSGSQETQYF. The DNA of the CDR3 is TGTGCCAGCAGTTTTGGGCACTGGACTAGCGGGAGCCAAGAGACCCAGTACTTC.

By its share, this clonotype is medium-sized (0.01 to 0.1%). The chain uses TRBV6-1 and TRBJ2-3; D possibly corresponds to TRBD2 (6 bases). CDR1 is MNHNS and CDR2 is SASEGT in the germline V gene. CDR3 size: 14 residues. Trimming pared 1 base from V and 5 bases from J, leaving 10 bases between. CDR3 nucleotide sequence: TGTGCCAGCAGTGAAGAAACTAGCCAAGATACGCAGTATTTT. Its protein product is CASSEETSQDTQYF.

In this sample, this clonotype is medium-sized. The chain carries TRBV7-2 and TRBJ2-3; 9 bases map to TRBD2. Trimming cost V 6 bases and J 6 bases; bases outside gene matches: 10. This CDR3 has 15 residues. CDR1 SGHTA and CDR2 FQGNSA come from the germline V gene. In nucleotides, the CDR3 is TGTGCCAGCAGACTCCAGGCGGGAGGGCCTGATACGCAGTATTTT. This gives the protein CASRLQAGGPDTQYF.

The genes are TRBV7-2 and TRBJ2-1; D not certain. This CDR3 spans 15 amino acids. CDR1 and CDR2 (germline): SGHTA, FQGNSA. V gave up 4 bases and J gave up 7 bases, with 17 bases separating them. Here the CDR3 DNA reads TGTGCCAGCAGCTCCGTAAGAGACCAAGGGAATGAGCAGTTCTTC. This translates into CASSSVRDQGNEQFF.

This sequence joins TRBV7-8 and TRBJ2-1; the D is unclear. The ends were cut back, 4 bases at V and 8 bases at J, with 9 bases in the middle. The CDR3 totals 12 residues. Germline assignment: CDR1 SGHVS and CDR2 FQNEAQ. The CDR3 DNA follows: TGTGCCAGCAGCTCCCGGGCCGATGAGCAGTTCTTC. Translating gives CASSSRADEQFF.

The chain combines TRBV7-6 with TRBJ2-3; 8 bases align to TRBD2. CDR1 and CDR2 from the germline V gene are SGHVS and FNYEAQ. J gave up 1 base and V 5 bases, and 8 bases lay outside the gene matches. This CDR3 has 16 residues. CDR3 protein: CASSASGSWGTDTQYF. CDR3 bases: TGTGCCAGCAGCGCGAGCGGGAGTTGGGGCACAGATACGCAGTATTTT.

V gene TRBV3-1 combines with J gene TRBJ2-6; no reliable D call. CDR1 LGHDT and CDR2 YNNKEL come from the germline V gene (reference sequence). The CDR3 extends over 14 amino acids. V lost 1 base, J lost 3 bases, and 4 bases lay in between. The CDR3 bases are TGTGCCAGCAGCCAAGGGGATGGGGCCAACGTCCTGACTTTC. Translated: CASSQGDGANVLTF. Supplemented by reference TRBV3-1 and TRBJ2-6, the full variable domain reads DTAVSQTPKYLVTQMGNDKSIKCEQNLGHDTMYWYKQDSKKFLKIMFSYNNKELIINETVPNRFSPKSPDKAHLNLHINSLELGDSAVYFCASSQGDGANVLTFGAGSRLTVL.

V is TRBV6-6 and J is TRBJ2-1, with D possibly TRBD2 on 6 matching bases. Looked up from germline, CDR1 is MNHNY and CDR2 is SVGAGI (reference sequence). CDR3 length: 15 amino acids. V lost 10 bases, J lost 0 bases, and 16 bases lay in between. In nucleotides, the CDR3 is TGTGCCACCTGCGGGGAACTCGACTCCTACAATGAGCAGTTCTTC. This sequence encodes CATCGELDSYNEQFF.

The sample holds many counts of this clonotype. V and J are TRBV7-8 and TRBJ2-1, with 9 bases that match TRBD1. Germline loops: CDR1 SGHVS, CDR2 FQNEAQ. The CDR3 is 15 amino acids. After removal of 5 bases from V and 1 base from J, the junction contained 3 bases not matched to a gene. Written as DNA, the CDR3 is TGTGCCAGCAGCCACAGGGGGCTTTCCTACAATGAGCAGTTCTTC. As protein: CASSHRGLSYNEQFF.

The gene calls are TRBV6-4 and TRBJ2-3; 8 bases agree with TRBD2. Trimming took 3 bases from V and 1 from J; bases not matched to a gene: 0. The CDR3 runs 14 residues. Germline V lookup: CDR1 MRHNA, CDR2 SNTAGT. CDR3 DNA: TGTGCCAGCAGTGAAGCGGGGGGCACAGATACGCAGTATTTT. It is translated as CASSEAGGTDTQYF.

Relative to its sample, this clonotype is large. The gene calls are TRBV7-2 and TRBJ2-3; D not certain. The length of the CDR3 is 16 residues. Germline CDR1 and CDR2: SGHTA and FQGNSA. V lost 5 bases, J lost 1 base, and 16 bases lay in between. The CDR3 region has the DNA TGTGCCAGCAGCCCCTTTTGGGGATCCGGCACAGATACGCAGTATTTT. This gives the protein CASSPFWGSGTDTQYF.

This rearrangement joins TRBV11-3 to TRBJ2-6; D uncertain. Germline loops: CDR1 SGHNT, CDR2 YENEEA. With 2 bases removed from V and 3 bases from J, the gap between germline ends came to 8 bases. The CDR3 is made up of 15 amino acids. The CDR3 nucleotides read TGTGCCAGCAGCTTAAGTGTACTTGGGGCCAACGTCCTGACTTTC. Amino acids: CASSLSVLGANVLTF.

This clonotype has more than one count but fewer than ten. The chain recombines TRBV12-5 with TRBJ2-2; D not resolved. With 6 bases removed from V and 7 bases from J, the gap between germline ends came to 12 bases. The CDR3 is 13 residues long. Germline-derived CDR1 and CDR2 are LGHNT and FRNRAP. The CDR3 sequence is CASGYNEVGELFF. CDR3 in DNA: TGTGCTAGTGGCTATAACGAGGTCGGGGAGCTGTTTTTT. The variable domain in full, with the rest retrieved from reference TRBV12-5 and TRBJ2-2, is DARVTQTPRHKVTEMGQEVTMRCQPILGHNTVFWYRQTMMQGLELLAYFRNRAPLDDSGMPKDRFSAEMPDATLATLKIQPSEPRDSAVYFCASGYNEVGELFFGEGSRLTVL.

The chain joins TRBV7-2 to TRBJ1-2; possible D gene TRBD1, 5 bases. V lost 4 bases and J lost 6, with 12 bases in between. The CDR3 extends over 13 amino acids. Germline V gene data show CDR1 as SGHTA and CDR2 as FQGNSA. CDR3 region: CASSSRGGDGYTF. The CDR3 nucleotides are TGTGCCAGCAGCTCCCGTGGAGGGGATGGCTACACCTTC.

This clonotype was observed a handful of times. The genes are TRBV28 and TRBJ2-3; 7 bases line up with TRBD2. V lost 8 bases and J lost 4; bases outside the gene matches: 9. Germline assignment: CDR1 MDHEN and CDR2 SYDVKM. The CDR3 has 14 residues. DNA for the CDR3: TGTGCCAGCGGTTGGGAGGGAGGGGCAGATACGCAGTATTTT. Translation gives CASGWEGGADTQYF.

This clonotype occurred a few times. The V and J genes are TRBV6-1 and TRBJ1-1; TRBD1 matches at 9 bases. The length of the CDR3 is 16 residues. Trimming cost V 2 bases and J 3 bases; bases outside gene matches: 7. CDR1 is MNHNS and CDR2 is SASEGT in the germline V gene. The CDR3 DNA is TGTGCCAGCAGTGAAACGACAGGGGGAGGCTACACTGAAGCTTTCTTT. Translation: CASSETTGGGYTEAFF.